This entry lists 21 T cell receptor beta chains sequenced from one sample in a study of blood T cells in healthy people across ages. Primed by a sample-barcoded 5' primer and a J-beta primer mix, a second PCR proceeded for 7 to 11 cycles. TCRdb redid the calling of the 5' RACE reads with MiXCR, one entry per CDR3 protein. The data show roughly 650,000 distinct CDR3 sequences, 32% seen once. The sequenced sample consisted of blood. The receptor set was obtained from a woman older than 75 in good health.

This sequence joins TRBV6-5 and TRBJ2-1; 8 bases agree with TRBD1. J gave up 7 bases and V 0 bases, and 11 bases lay outside the gene matches. The CDR3 runs 17 residues. Germline loops: CDR1 MNHEY, CDR2 SVGAGI. CDR3 nucleotide sequence: TGTGCCAGCAGTTACTCGAGGCCCCGGACAGGGTCTAATGAGCAGTTCTTC. It yields the protein CASSYSRPRTGSNEQFF.

This clonotype was recorded at least ten times. V and J are TRBV20-1 and TRBJ2-3; no reliable D call. The V end lost 0 bases, the J end lost 6 bases, and 7 bases lay between the germline ends. CDR3 length: 12 residues. Germline CDR1 and CDR2: DFQATT and SNEGSKA (reference sequence). The CDR3 sequence: CSARETADTQYF. DNA for the CDR3: TGCAGTGCTAGAGAGACTGCGGATACGCAGTATTTT.

This clonotype was found many times. The chain recombines TRBV7-8 with TRBJ2-1; D perhaps matches TRBD2 (7 bases). V was trimmed by 4 bases and J by 9 bases, leaving 19 bases between them. CDR1 and CDR2 (germline): SGHVS, FQNEAQ. This CDR3 spans 15 amino acids. The CDR3 DNA sequence: TGTGCCAGCAGCTCGGGGGGCCGAAGCAAGGGTGAGCAGTTCTTC. Translating gives CASSSGGRSKGEQFF.

Regarding this clonotype: A junction boundary mismatches the germline segment, possibly from a read error. This rearrangement joins TRBV20-1 to TRBJ1-1; D call uncertain. The CDR3 spans 12 residues. Germline lookup yields CDR1 DFQATT and CDR2 SNEGSKA (reference sequence). CDR3 protein: CSARVTGVEVFF. The CDR3 DNA sequence: TGCAGTGCTAGAGTAACGGGCGTTGAAGTTTTCTTT.

V and J are TRBV5-1 and TRBJ2-1; D might be TRBD1 (6 bases). Germline-derived CDR1 and CDR2 are SGHRS and YFSETQ. The V gene lost 3 bases and the J gene lost 5 bases, with 15 bases spanning the gap. The CDR3 spans 15 residues. Written as DNA, the CDR3 is TGCGCCAGCAGCTCCCAGGGGACATACAACAATGAGCAGTTCTTC. Translated, it gives CASSSQGTYNNEQFF. The whole variable domain, remainder taken from reference TRBV5-1 and TRBJ2-1, is KAGVTQTPRYLIKTRGQQVTLSCSPISGHRSVSWYQQTPGQGLQFLFEYFSETQRNKGNFPGRFSGRQFSNSRSEMNVSTLELGDSALYLCASSSQGTYNNEQFFGPGTRLTVL.

This chain uses TRBV5-1 with TRBJ1-2, with 8 bases lining up with TRBD1. Per the germline V gene, CDR1 is SGHRS and CDR2 is YFSETQ. V lost 0 bases, J lost 8 bases, and 9 bases stayed unmatched. This CDR3 spans 15 amino acids. CDR3 nucleotides: TGCGCCAGCAGCTTGGCACAGAGGACAGGGATCGGCTACACCTTC. This gives the protein CASSLAQRTGIGYTF.

This clonotype has more than one count but fewer than ten. This sequence joins TRBV6-2 or TRBV6-3 and TRBJ1-1, with D unresolved. Germline V gene data show CDR1 as MNHEY and CDR2 as SVGEGT. With 7 bases removed from V and 1 base from J, the gap between germline ends came to 7 bases. The CDR3 covers 12 residues. The CDR3 loop is CASTDGNTEAFF. The CDR3, as DNA: TGTGCCAGCACCGACGGGAACACTGAAGCTTTCTTT.

The sample holds many counts of this clonotype. The chain combines TRBV20-1 with TRBJ2-1, with 8 bases identical to TRBD2. Germline CDR1 DFQATT, CDR2 SNEGSKA (reference sequence). After removal of 7 bases from V and 5 bases from J, the junction contained 4 bases not matched to a gene. There are 12 residues in the CDR3. CDR3 region: CSVPGLDNEQFF. CDR3 sequence (DNA): TGCAGTGTTCCGGGACTAGACAATGAGCAGTTCTTC.

The chain has TRBV18 and TRBJ1-2; D gene ambiguous. Germline V gene data show CDR1 as KGHSH and CDR2 as LQKENI. The length of the CDR3 is 15 residues. V dropped 0 bases and J dropped 7 bases, with 15 bases sitting between them. The CDR3: CASSPPGEYRGGYTF. Written as DNA, the CDR3 is TGTGCCAGCTCACCACCGGGCGAGTATCGTGGTGGCTACACCTTC.

As regards this clonotype: This may come from a read error, since a much larger clone is one base off. V and J are TRBV15 and TRBJ1-1, with D maybe TRBD1 (6 bases). From germline, CDR1 is LNHNV and CDR2 YYDKDF (reference sequence). V was shortened by 0 bases and J by 6 bases, with 11 bases between the two germline ends. This CDR3 is built from 14 residues. The DNA for the CDR3 is TGTGCCACCAGCAGAGAAGGCAGGGGCCCTGAAGCTTTCTTT. It is translated as CATSREGRGPEAFF.

On this clonotype itself: It may be a read error: a sequence one base away is much more abundant. The V gene is TRBV28, the J gene TRBJ2-7; possibly TRBD1 for D (6 bases). The V gene's germline CDR1 is MDHEN and CDR2 SYDVKM. The V gene lost 4 bases and the J gene lost 0 bases, with 13 bases spanning the gap. The length of the CDR3 is 15 residues. The CDR3 nucleotides read TGTGCCAGCAGTTCCACAGGGTCAAGCTCCTACGAGCAGTACTTC. It codes for CASSSTGSSSYEQYF.

This clonotype was detected ten times or more. With a much larger clone just one base away, this may be a read error. The chain joins TRBV7-3 to TRBJ2-5; TRBD1 aligns across 8 bases. Germline V gene sequence: CDR1 SGHTA, CDR2 FQGTGA. This CDR3 comprises 17 residues. V was pared by 5 bases and J by 11 bases, with 22 bases of the junction left unmatched. This CDR3 reads CASSRLGGQAAYNEQYF. CDR3 sequence (DNA): TGTGCCAGCAGCCGCCTCGGGGGACAGGCGGCATACAATGAGCAGTACTTC.

This clonotype was found many times. The rearrangement links TRBV6-5 to TRBJ2-1; 10 bases map to TRBD1. CDR3 length: 17 residues. J was trimmed by 9 bases and V by 6 bases; bases with no gene match: 17. The germline V gene has CDR1 MNHEY and CDR2 SVGAGI. The CDR3 sequence is CASRSVGTGVSIREQFF. CDR3 nucleotide sequence: TGTGCCAGCAGGTCGGTCGGGACAGGGGTCAGTATACGTGAGCAGTTCTTC.

This clonotype was detected ten times or more. The chain links TRBV7-3 to TRBJ2-7, with TRBD1 matching over 8 bases. Germline CDR1 reads SGHTA; CDR2 reads FQGTGA. After removal of 0 bases from V and 2 bases from J, the junction contained 3 bases not matched to a gene. The CDR3 totals 15 residues. The CDR3 coding sequence is TGTGCCAGCAGCTTAACGGACAGGGAGACCTACGAGCAGTACTTC. Its translation: CASSLTDRETYEQYF.

At least ten counts were recorded for this clonotype. The V call is TRBV5-1, the J call TRBJ2-4, with 7 positions matching TRBD2. V shed 4 bases, J shed 8 bases, and the junction held 6 bases outside the gene matches. There are 13 residues in the CDR3. Germline V gene sequence: CDR1 SGHRS, CDR2 YFSETQ. CDR3 region: CASSRTGGDIQYF. CDR3 sequence (DNA): TGCGCCAGCAGCAGGACGGGGGGAGACATTCAGTACTTC.

Ten or more counts support this clonotype. This chain links TRBV6-2 or TRBV6-3 with TRBJ2-3, with 8 bases fitting TRBD2. Trimming removed 0 bases from V and 0 bases from J; junction bases left unmatched: 2. The germline V gene encodes CDR1 MNHEY and CDR2 SVGEGT. The CDR3 contains 16 residues. This chain's CDR3 is CASSYSRGGSTDTQYF. CDR3 nucleotide sequence: TGTGCCAGCAGTTACTCCCGCGGGGGGAGCACAGATACGCAGTATTTT.

This clonotype was counted at least ten times. The rearrangement uses TRBV27 and TRBJ1-4; tentative D call: TRBD1 (6 bases). The CDR3 totals 20 residues. The germline CDR1 and CDR2 sequences are MNHEY and SMNVEV (reference sequence). The V end was cut by 5 bases, the J end by 0 bases, with 25 bases between. CDR3 nucleotide sequence: TGTGCCAGCAGTCCCCGGGGACACCGTCCCGGGCCCACAACTAATGAAAAACTGTTTTTT. It encodes CASSPRGHRPGPTTNEKLFF.

This clonotype was recorded at least ten times. The rearrangement links TRBV28 to TRBJ2-1; the D call may be TRBD1 or TRBD2 (6 bases each). Germline lookup yields CDR1 MDHEN and CDR2 SYDVKM. This CDR3 is 16 amino acids long. Between the trimmed V and J ends, which lost 3 bases and 6 bases, there was a span of 18 bases. The chain's CDR3 is CASSFGRGALGNEQFF. CDR3 nucleotides: TGTGCCAGCAGTTTCGGTAGGGGGGCTTTGGGCAATGAGCAGTTCTTC. Variable domain in full (rest from reference TRBV28 and TRBJ2-1): DVKVTQSSRYLVKRTGEKVFLECVQDMDHENMFWYRQDPGLGLRLIYFSYDVKMKEKGDIPEGYSVSREKKERFSLILESASTNQTSMYLCASSFGRGALGNEQFFGPGTRLTVL.

The rearrangement uses TRBV15 and TRBJ2-3, with D hard to call. This CDR3 region has 13 residues. The ends were cut back, 0 bases at V and 4 bases at J, with 5 bases in the middle. Germline V gene data show CDR1 as LNHNV and CDR2 as YYDKDF (reference sequence). The CDR3 DNA reads TGTGCCACCAGCAGAGATGGGCCAGATACGCAGTATTTT. As protein: CATSRDGPDTQYF.

The table lists this clonotype with many counts. In DNA form, the CDR3 reads TGTGCCAGCAGCCAAGATGTCTACAGGATGAACACTGAAGCTTTCTTT. Its translation: CASSQDVYRMNTEAFF. J is TRBJ1-1 and V is TRBV4-2; weak D call: TRBD1 (5 bases). V dropped 0 bases and J dropped 0 bases, with 11 bases sitting between them. The CDR3 loop spans 16 amino acids. The germline CDR1 and CDR2 sequences are LGHNA and YNFKEQ.

This clonotype was observed a handful of times. The rearrangement links TRBV20-1 to TRBJ1-2; D is possibly TRBD1 (6 bases). The ends were cut back, 1 base at V and 7 bases at J, with 13 bases in the middle. Germline V gives CDR1 DFQATT, CDR2 SNEGSKA (reference sequence). This CDR3 region has 13 residues. The CDR3 DNA reads as TGCAGTGCTAGAGGCACAGGGATGGCTGGCTACACCTTC. Translation: CSARGTGMAGYTF.